The entry below gives a single T cell receptor (beta chain) sequence along with its context. Its specificity is unknown. V was pared by 6 bases and J by 5 bases, with 16 bases between. The CDR3 covers 14 residues. Germline V gene sequence: CDR1 MNHEY, CDR2 SMNVEV (reference sequence). The data derive from a study of shared clonotypes between healthy human individuals. Study-wide context: Each donor's CD4 naive and CD4 memory cells filled three plates apiece, CD8 naive two, and CD8 memory one. Notes on the study in general: Larger richness was generally estimated for naive than memory subsets.

Donors comprised healthy HIV-negative adults lacking recent acute infections or vaccinations. Libraries were prepared by immunoSEQ multiplex PCR; TCRdb keeps only in-frame clonotypes and omits some of them. The repertoire includes approximately 740,000 clones, around 72% of them detected once, and about 1.7% sits in the top ten. The V call is TRBV27, the J call TRBJ2-5; D is perhaps TRBD1 or TRBD2 (5 bases each). This clonotype was sampled from a woman in her 30s in good health. Sequenced sample: memory CD4+ T cells sorted from blood. Sample subset: CD45RA-negative fraction. CDR3 in DNA: TGTGCCAGCAGCGGGACGGGAAGAAGGGAGACCCAGTACTTC. This codes for CASSGTGRRETQYF.